The 8 T cell receptor beta chains listed next were all sequenced from one sample in a study of cytomegalovirus exposure and HLA in healthy donors. This PCR relied on a set of 60 Vbeta primers and 13 Jbeta primers. Profiled with immunoSEQ multiplex PCR; TCRdb holds only in-frame clones, not every one. The sample lists about 130,000 clones; around 70% were seen once. Sequenced sample: PBMCs. All receptors derive from a male donor in good health and CMV-seronegative.

The chain is built from TRBV6-6 and TRBJ2-3, with D perhaps matching TRBD2 (6 bases). The CDR3 runs to 15 residues. CDR1 is MNHNY, CDR2 SVGAGI, per germline (reference sequence). V was clipped by 6 bases and J by 5 bases, with 18 bases between them. CDR3 DNA: TGTGCCAGCAGCTACCCGACTAGACTCATAGATACGCAGTATTTT. Translating it yields CASSYPTRLIDTQYF.

The chain has TRBV25-1 and TRBJ2-7; the match to TRBD1 covers 8 bases. J was trimmed by 0 bases and V by 8 bases; bases with no gene match: 9. The CDR3 has 15 amino acids. Germline V gene lookup returns CDR1 MGHDK and CDR2 SYGVNS. The DNA of the CDR3 is TGTGCCAGCGGTCCTGAAGGGACAGGCTCCTACGAGCAGTACTTC. Translation: CASGPEGTGSYEQYF.

This clone was observed a handful of times. The rearrangement uses TRBV10-1 and TRBJ1-5, with unresolved D. The CDR3 is made up of 17 amino acids. Germline CDR1 is WNHNN and CDR2 is SYGVQD (reference sequence). V dropped 8 bases and J dropped 0 bases, with 20 bases sitting between them. In DNA, the CDR3 is TGCGCCAGCCCAGTGGGTTATAACAGATATAGCAATCAGCCCCAGCATTTT. It specifies CASPVGYNRYSNQPQHF.

In DNA, the CDR3 is TGTGCCAGCAGTAGAGGTCTAGCGGGATCAGATACGCAGTATTTT. Translating it yields CASSRGLAGSDTQYF. This rearrangement joins TRBV6-6 to TRBJ2-3; 9 bases agree with TRBD2. CDR3 length: 15 amino acids. V shed 5 bases, J shed 4 bases, and the junction held 7 bases outside the gene matches. The germline V gene encodes CDR1 MNHNY and CDR2 SVGAGI (reference sequence).

The chain recombines TRBV15 with TRBJ2-6, with 9 bases fitting TRBD1. The germline gives CDR1 LNHNV, CDR2 YYDKDF (reference sequence). The CDR3 contains 18 residues. V was clipped by 5 bases and J by 0 bases; unmatched bases: 8. The CDR3 bases are TGTGCCACCAGCCGATCCGGGACAGGGCTCTCTGGGGCCAACGTCCTGACTTTC. Residues: CATSRSGTGLSGANVLTF.

The chain has TRBV10-3 and TRBJ2-1; a possible D gene is TRBD2 (7 bases). Between the trimmed V and J ends, which lost 6 bases and 4 bases, there was a span of 19 bases. Germline CDR1 ENHRY, CDR2 SYGVKD. The CDR3 sequence is 16 residues long. The CDR3 DNA sequence: TGTGCCATCAGCCAAAGGGGGGGGCAGGGGTACAATGAGCAGTTCTTC. Encoded protein: CAISQRGGQGYNEQFF.

CDR3 region: CATEDSSGEQYF. Written as DNA, the CDR3 is TGTGCCACCGAGGACAGTTCGGGCGAGCAGTACTTC. The chain joins TRBV2 to TRBJ2-7; possible D gene TRBD1, 6 bases. CDR1 SNHLY and CDR2 FYNNEI come from the germline V gene. V was trimmed by 10 bases and J by 6 bases, leaving 16 bases between them. This CDR3 contains 12 residues.

V usage is TRBV27 and J usage is TRBJ1-3; 7 bases match TRBD1. This CDR3 has 14 residues. The V segment lost 8 bases and the J segment 1 base; nucleotides outside the gene matches: 5. In germline, CDR1 is MNHEY, CDR2 SMNVEV (reference sequence). This CDR3 reads CASGLTGSGNTIYF. CDR3 in DNA: TGTGCCAGCGGCCTGACAGGGTCTGGAAACACCATATATTTT.